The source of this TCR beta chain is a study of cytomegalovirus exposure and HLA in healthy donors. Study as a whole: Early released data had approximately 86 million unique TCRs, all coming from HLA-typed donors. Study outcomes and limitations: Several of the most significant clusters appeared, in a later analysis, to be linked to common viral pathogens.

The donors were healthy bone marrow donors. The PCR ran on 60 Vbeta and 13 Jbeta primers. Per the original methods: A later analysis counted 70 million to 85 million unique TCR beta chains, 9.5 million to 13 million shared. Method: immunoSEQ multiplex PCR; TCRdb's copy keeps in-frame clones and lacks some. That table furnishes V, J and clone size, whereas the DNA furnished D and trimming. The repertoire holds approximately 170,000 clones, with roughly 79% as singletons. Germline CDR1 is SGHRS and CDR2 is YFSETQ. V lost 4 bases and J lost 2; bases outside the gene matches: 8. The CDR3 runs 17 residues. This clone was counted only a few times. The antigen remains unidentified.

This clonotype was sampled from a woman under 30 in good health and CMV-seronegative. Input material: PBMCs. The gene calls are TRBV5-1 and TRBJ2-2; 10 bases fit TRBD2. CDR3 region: CASSPRASGRNTGELFF. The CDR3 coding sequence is TGCGCCAGCAGCCCCCGGGCTAGCGGGAGAAACACCGGGGAGCTGTTTTTT.